This T cell receptor (beta chain) was documented in a study of Ad26.COV2.S vaccination and SARS-CoV-2 variants. Findings and limits, study-wide: Total T cell responses were possibly underestimated by TCR breadth and depth analyses. Reports say spike-specific CD8+ and CD4+ T cell responses covered substantial breadth after vaccination. Vaccine recipients had higher spike-specific TCR breadth than placebo recipients.

Sequencing used immunoSEQ multiplex PCR; TCRdb keeps in-frame clones, though not all of them. The data show under 150,000 clones, roughly 90% seen once. Remarks on this clone: Its antigen is unknown.

The sequenced sample was peripheral blood, obtained after recovery from COVID-19. This receptor was obtained from a human donor who had recovered from COVID-19.

This chain's CDR3 is CASSSRGGQYF. CDR3 coding DNA: TGTGCCAGCAGCTCTAGAGGGGGGCAGTACTTC. V is TRBV7-8 and J is TRBJ2-7, with D perhaps TRBD1 (6 bases). This CDR3 contains 11 residues. Germline lookup yields CDR1 SGHVS and CDR2 FQNEAQ. The V end was cut by 4 bases, the J end by 9 bases, with 10 bases between.